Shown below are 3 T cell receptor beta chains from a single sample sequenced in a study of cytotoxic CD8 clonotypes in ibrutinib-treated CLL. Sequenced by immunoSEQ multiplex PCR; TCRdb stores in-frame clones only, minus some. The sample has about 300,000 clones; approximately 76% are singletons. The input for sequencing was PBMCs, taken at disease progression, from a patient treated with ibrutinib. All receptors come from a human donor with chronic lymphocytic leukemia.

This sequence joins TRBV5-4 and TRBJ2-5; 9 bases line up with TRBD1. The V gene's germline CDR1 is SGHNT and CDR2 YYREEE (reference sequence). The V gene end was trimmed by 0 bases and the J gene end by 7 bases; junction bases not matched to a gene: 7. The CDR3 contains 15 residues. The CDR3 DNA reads TGTGCCAGCAGCTTGGCCGGACAGGGGAAATGGACCCAGTACTTC. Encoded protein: CASSLAGQGKWTQYF.

The CDR3 nucleotides read TGTGCCAGCAGCTGGGGACAGAACTACGAGCAGTACTTC. Amino acids: CASSWGQNYEQYF. The rearrangement joins TRBV7-2 to TRBJ2-7, with TRBD1 identical over 7 bases. V shed 4 bases, J shed 3 bases, and the junction held 3 bases outside the gene matches. CDR1 SGHTA and CDR2 FQGNSA come from the germline V gene. The CDR3 covers 13 residues.

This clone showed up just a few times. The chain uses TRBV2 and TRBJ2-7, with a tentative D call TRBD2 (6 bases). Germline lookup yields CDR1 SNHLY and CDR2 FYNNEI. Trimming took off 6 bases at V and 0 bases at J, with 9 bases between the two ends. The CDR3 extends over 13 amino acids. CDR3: CASRLAYSYEQYF. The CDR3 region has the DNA TGTGCCAGCAGGCTAGCGTACTCCTACGAGCAGTACTTC.